Listed here is a single T cell receptor (beta chain). Its antigen remains unidentified. Profiled with immunoSEQ multiplex PCR; TCRdb holds only in-frame clones, not every one. The sample records approximately 5,000 clones, 60% to 80% being singletons. The sample belongs to a study of lymphopenia after photon versus proton radiotherapy. Study-wide points: Proton therapy kept repertoires fairly stable, unlike photons, which gained effector/memory cells. Post-nadir TCR diversity decline inversely tracked overall survival among those who died. After the lymphocyte nadir, photon-treated repertoires showed oligoclonal expansion, especially of CD8+ Temra cells.

Germline values: CDR1 SGDLS, CDR2 YYNGEE. V trimming: 4 bases; J trimming: 2 bases; junction bases outside the gene matches: 8. CDR3 length equals 16 residues. The source is an elderly man with esophageal cancer. The specimen comprised peripheral blood, sampled from a patient treated with proton-based radiotherapy. The chain employs TRBV9 and TRBJ2-4; 8 nucleotides agree with TRBD2. The DNA of the CDR3 is TGTGCCAGCAGCCAAGACCGGGGGGGTACCAAAAACATTCAGTACTTC. The encoded protein is CASSQDRGGTKNIQYF. Complete variable domain (other parts from reference TRBV9 and TRBJ2-4): DSGVTQTPKHLITATGQRVTLRCSPRSGDLSVYWYQQSLDQGLQFLIQYYNGEERAKGNILERFSAQQFPDLHSELNLSSLELGDSALYFCASSQDRGGTKNIQYFGAGTRLSVL.